This T cell receptor beta chain appears in the sequencing data of a study of response to subunit inactivated influenza vaccine. V dropped 6 bases and J dropped 8 bases, with 19 bases sitting between them. This CDR3 comprises 15 residues. This clonotype was counted between two and nine times. Each CDR3 protein is one row after TCRdb ran MiXCR on the RT-PCR reads. In the table there are 250,000 to 350,000 distinct CDR3 sequences, around 20% of which are singletons. The V gene is TRBV12-3 or TRBV12-4, the J gene TRBJ2-2; TRBD2 is a possible D gene (5 bases). Here the sequenced sample was PBMCs from blood, taken less than 22 months after vaccination. This clonotype originated in a man between 50 and 69 years old who received an inactivated influenza vaccine. The CDR3 DNA is TGTGCCAGCAGCCACGGACTGGTGGCCGTAGGGGAGCTGTTTTTT. Its translation is CASSHGLVAVGELFF.